The rows below give T cell receptor beta chains drawn from one sample of a study of post-analysis software for immune sequencing data. TCRdb reanalysed the PCR reads using MiXCR and keeps one entry per CDR3 protein. The repertoire includes about 540,000 distinct CDR3 sequences, approximately 34% of them detected once, and under 7% sits in the top ten. What was sequenced was blood. These receptors all come from a girl between 2 and 17 years old with multiple sclerosis. Both conserved end residues are part of each CDR3. The order of the fields is CDR3 DNA, CDR3 protein, D gene, J gene, V gene, clone size. The D gene is left open where the match is weak. For some rows the clone size is stated as once, few or many, or as a class when expanded; others skip it.

cdr3_nt: TGCGCCAGCAGCTTGCTGACAGGGGGCTTCACTGAAGCTTTCTTT
cdr3_aa: CASSLLTGGFTEAFF
d_call: TRBD1
j_call: TRBJ1-1
v_call: TRBV5-1
clone_size: -

cdr3_nt: TGTGCCAGCAGTTTACTGCGGGGATGGTCTGAAGCTTTCTTT
cdr3_aa: CASSLLRGWSEAFF
d_call: -
j_call: TRBJ1-1
v_call: TRBV28
clone_size: -

cdr3_nt: TGTGCCAGCAGCTTAGCTGGGATAAGCAATCAGCCCCAGCATTTT
cdr3_aa: CASSLAGISNQPQHF
d_call: -
j_call: TRBJ1-5
v_call: TRBV7-8
clone_size: -

cdr3_nt: TGCAGTGCCTGGAACTTGATCCAAGAGACCCAGTACTTC
cdr3_aa: CSAWNLIQETQYF
d_call: -
j_call: TRBJ2-5
v_call: TRBV20-1
clone_size: few

cdr3_nt: TGCGCCAGCAGCTTTAACTGCAATGAGCAGTTCTTC
cdr3_aa: CASSFNCNEQFF
d_call: -
j_call: TRBJ2-1
v_call: TRBV5-1
clone_size: -

cdr3_nt: TGCAGCGTGGATGGGCAGGGAGGAAACATTCAGTACTTC
cdr3_aa: CSVDGQGGNIQYF
d_call: -
j_call: TRBJ2-4
v_call: TRBV29-1
clone_size: -

cdr3_nt: TGCAGTGCTAGTCCCCCGGGCTACGCCAACTATGGCTACACCTTC
cdr3_aa: CSASPPGYANYGYTF
d_call: -
j_call: TRBJ1-2
v_call: TRBV20-1
clone_size: -

cdr3_nt: TGTGCCAGCAGCCTACAAGCGGGGCTGAGGGAGACCCAGTACTTC
cdr3_aa: CASSLQAGLRETQYF
d_call: TRBD2
j_call: TRBJ2-5
v_call: TRBV5-4
clone_size: few

cdr3_nt: TGTGCCAGCAGTTCTCCTTGGGAGCAGTACTTC
cdr3_aa: CASSSPWEQYF
d_call: -
j_call: TRBJ2-7
v_call: TRBV6-6
clone_size: few

cdr3_nt: TGTGCCAGCAGCTTGGGGGGCAGGACCTACGAGCAGTACTTC
cdr3_aa: CASSLGGRTYEQYF
d_call: -
j_call: TRBJ2-7
v_call: TRBV5-6
clone_size: many

cdr3_nt: TGTGCCAGCAGCCCCGGCGTGGGGGTCTACGAGCAGTACTTC
cdr3_aa: CASSPGVGVYEQYF
d_call: -
j_call: TRBJ2-7
v_call: TRBV28
clone_size: few

cdr3_nt: TGTGCCAGCTCACCACTACCGGGACAGGGAAATTCACCCCTCCACTTT
cdr3_aa: CASSPLPGQGNSPLHF
d_call: TRBD1
j_call: TRBJ1-6
v_call: TRBV18
clone_size: few